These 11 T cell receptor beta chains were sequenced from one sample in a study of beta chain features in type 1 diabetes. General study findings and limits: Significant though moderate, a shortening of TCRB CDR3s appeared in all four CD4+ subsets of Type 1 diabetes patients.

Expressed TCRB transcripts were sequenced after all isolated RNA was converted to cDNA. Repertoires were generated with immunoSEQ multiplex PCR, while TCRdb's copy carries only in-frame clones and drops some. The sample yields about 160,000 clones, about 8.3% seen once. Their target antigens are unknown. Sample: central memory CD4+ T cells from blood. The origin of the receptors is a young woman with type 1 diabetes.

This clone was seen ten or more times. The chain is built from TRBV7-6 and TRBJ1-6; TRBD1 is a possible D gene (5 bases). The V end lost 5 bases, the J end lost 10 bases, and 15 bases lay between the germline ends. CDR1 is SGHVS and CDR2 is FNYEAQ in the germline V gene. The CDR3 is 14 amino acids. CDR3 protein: CASSPKTGNSPLHF. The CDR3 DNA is TGTGCCAGCAGCCCAAAAACAGGAAACTCACCCCTCCACTTT.

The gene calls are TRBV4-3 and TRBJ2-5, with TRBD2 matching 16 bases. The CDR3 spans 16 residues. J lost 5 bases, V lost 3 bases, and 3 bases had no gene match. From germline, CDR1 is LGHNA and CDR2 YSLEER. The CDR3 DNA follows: TGCGCCAGCAGCCAGCGGGGACTAGCGGGGGGGGAGACCCAGTACTTC. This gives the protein CASSQRGLAGGETQYF.

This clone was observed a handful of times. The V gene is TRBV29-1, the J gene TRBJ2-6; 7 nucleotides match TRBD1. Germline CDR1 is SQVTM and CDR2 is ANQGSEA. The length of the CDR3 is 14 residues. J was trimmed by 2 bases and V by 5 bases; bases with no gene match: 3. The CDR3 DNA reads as TGCAGCGTTCGACAGGGTACTGGGGCCAACGTCCTGACTTTC. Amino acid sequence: CSVRQGTGANVLTF.

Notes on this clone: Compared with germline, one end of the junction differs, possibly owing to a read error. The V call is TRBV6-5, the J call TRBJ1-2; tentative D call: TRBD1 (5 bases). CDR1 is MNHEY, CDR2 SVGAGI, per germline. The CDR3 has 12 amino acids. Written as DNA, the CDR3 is TGTGCCAGCAGTAACCCTGGTCAGGGTAGAGCCTTC. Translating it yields CASSNPGQGRAF.

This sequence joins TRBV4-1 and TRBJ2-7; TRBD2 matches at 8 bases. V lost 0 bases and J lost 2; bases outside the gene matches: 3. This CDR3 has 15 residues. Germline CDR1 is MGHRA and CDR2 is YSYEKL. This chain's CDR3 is CASSQERGAPYEQYF. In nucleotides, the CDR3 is TGCGCCAGCAGCCAAGAGCGGGGGGCCCCCTACGAGCAGTACTTC.

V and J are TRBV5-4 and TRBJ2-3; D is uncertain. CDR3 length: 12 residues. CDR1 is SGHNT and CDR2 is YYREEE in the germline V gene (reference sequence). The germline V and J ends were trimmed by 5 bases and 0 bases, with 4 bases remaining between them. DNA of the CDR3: TGTGCCAGCAGTATTAGCACAGATACGCAGTATTTT. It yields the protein CASSISTDTQYF.

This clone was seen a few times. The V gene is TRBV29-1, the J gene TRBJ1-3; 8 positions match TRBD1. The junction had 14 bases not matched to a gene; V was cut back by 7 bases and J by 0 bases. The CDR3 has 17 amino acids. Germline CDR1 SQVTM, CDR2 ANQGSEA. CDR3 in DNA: TGCAGCGCGATGGACAGGGTGGCCACTCACTCTGGAAACACCATATATTTT. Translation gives CSAMDRVATHSGNTIYF. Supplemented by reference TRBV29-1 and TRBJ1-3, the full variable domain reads SAVISQKPSRDICQRGTSLTIQCQVDSQVTMMFWYRQQPGQSLTLIATANQGSEATYESGFVIDKFPISRPNLTFSTLTVSNMSPEDSSIYLCSAMDRVATHSGNTIYFGEGSWLTVV.

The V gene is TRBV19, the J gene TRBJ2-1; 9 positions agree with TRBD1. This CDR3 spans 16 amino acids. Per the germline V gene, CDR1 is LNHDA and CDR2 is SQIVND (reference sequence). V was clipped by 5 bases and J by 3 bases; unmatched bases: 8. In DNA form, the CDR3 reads TGTGCCAGTAGTCCCCGGACAGGGGAGCTCTACAATGAGCAGTTCTTC. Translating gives CASSPRTGELYNEQFF.

CDR3: CASSQGLNRDNQPQHF. The CDR3 DNA follows: TGCGCCAGCAGCCAAGGTCTAAACAGGGACAATCAGCCCCAGCATTTT. The rearrangement links TRBV4-3 to TRBJ1-5; tentative D call: TRBD1 (6 bases). Germline CDR1 reads LGHNA; CDR2 reads YSLEER. This CDR3 is 16 amino acids long. Trimming left V 1 base short and J 3 bases short, with 13 bases between.

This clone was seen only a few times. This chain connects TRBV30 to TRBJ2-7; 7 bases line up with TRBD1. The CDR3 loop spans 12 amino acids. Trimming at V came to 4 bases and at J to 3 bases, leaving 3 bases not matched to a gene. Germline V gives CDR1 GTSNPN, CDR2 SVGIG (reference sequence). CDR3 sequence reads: CAWTRQGYEQYF. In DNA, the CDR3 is TGTGCCTGGACTCGACAGGGCTACGAGCAGTACTTC.

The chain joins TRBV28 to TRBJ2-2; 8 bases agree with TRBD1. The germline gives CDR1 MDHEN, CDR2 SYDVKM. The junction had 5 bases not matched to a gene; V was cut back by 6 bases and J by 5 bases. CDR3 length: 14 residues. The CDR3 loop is CASRWDRKTGELFF. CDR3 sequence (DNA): TGTGCCAGCAGATGGGACAGGAAGACCGGGGAGCTGTTTTTT.